This T cell receptor beta chain originates from a study of blood T cell repertoires in COVID-19. Original processing methods: Amplification of reference gene primers provided the estimated nucleated cell counts. Some clones are missing from TCRdb's copy, which holds only in-frame ones; the method was immunoSEQ multiplex PCR. That table is the source of V, J and clone size, and D and trimming were worked out from the DNA. The repertoire holds 60,000 to 90,000 clones, with approximately 80% as singletons. This CDR3 has 16 residues. Trimming at V came to 8 bases and at J to 3 bases, leaving 15 bases not matched to a gene. Germline assignment: CDR1 SNHLY and CDR2 FYNNEI.

Sequencing was carried out using peripheral blood. The chain employs TRBV2 and TRBJ1-1, with 7 bases matching TRBD1. The TCR was taken from a woman aged 50 to 60 with acute or convalescent COVID-19. The CDR3 spells CASGGHRGGFDTEAFF. The DNA of the CDR3 is TGTGCCAGCGGGGGCCACAGGGGTGGGTTCGACACTGAAGCTTTCTTT. Looking up the rest from reference TRBV2 and TRBJ1-1 gives the full variable domain: EPEVTQTPSHQVTQMGQEVILRCVPISNHLYFYWYRQILGQKVEFLVSFYNNEISEKSEIFDDQFSVERPDGSNFTLKIRSTKLEDSAMYFCASGGHRGGFDTEAFFGQGTRLTVV.